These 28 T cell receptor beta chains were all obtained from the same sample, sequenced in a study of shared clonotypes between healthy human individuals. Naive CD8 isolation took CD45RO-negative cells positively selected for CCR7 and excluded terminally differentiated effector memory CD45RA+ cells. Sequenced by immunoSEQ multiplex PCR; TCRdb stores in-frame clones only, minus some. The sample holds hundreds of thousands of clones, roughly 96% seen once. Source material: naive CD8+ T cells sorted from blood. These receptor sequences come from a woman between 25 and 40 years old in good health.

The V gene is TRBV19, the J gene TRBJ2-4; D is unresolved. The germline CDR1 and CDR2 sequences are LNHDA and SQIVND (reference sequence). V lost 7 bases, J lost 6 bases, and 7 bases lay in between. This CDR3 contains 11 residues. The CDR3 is CASIPRNIQYF. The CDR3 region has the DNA TGTGCCAGTATCCCCCGAAACATTCAGTACTTC. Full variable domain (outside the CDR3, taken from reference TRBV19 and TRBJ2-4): DGGITQSPKYLFRKEGQNVTLSCEQNLNHDAMYWYRQDPGQGLRLIYYSQIVNDFQKGDIAEGYSVSREKKESFPLTVTSAQKNPTAFYLCASIPRNIQYFGAGTRLSVL.

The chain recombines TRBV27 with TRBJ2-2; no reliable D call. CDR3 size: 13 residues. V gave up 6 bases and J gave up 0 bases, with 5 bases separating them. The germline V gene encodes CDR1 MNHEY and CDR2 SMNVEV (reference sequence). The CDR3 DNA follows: TGTGCCAGCAGAGTCCCGAACACCGGGGAGCTGTTTTTT. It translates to CASRVPNTGELFF.

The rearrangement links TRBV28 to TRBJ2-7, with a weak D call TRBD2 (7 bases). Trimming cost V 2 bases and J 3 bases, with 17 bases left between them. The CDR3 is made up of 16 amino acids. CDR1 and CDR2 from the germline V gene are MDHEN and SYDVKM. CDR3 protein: CASSLRRGPPNYEQYF. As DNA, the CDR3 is TGTGCCAGCAGTTTAAGGCGGGGGCCGCCCAACTACGAGCAGTACTTC. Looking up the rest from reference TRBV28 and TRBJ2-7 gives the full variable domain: DVKVTQSSRYLVKRTGEKVFLECVQDMDHENMFWYRQDPGLGLRLIYFSYDVKMKEKGDIPEGYSVSREKKERFSLILESASTNQTSMYLCASSLRRGPPNYEQYFGPGTRLTVT.

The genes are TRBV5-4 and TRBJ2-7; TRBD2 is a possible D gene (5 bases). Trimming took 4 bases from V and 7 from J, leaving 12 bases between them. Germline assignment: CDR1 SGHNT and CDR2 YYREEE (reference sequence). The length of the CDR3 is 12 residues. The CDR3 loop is CASSEGPLEQYF. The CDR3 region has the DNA TGTGCCAGCAGCGAGGGCCCCTTGGAGCAGTACTTC.

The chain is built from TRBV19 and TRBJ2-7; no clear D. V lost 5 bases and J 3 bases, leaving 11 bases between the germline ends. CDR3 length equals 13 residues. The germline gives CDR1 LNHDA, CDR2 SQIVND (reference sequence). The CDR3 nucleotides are TGTGCCAGTAGTCCAGCGACTGACTACGAGCAGTACTTC. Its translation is CASSPATDYEQYF.

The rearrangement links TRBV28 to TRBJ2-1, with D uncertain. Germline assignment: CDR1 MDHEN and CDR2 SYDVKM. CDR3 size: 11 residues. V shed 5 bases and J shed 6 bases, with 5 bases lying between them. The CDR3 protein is CASSGINEQFF. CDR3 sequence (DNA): TGTGCCAGCAGTGGAATCAATGAGCAGTTCTTC.

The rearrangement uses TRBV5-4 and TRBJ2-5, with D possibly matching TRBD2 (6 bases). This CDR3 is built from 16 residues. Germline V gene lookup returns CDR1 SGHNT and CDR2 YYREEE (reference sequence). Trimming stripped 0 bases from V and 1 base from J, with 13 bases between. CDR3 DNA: TGTGCCAGCAGCTTGGACGGGAGCAGGTTCCAAGAGACCCAGTACTTC. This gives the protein CASSLDGSRFQETQYF.

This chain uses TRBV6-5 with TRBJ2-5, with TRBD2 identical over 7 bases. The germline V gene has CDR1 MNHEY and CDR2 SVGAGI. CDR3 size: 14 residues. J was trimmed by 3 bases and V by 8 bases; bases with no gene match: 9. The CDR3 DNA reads TGTGCCAGCGCCCCCTTTCTAGCGGAAGAGACCCAGTACTTC. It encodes CASAPFLAEETQYF.

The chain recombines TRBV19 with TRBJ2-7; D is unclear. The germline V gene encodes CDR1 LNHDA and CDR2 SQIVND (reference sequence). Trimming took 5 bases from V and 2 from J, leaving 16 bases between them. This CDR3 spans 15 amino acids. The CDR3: CASSPYLANAYEQYF. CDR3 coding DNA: TGTGCCAGTAGTCCCTACTTGGCAAACGCCTACGAGCAGTACTTC.

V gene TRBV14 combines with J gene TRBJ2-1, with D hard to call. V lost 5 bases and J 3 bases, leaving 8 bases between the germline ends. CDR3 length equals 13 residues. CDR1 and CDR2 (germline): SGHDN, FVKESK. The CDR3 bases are TGTGCCAGCAGCTACGACGACTACAATGAGCAGTTCTTC. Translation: CASSYDDYNEQFF. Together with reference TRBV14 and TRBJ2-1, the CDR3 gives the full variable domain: EAGVTQFPSHSVIEKGQTVTLRCDPISGHDNLYWYRRVMGKEIKFLLHFVKESKQDESGMPNNRFLAERTGGTYSTLKVQPAELEDSGVYFCASSYDDYNEQFFGPGTRLTVL.

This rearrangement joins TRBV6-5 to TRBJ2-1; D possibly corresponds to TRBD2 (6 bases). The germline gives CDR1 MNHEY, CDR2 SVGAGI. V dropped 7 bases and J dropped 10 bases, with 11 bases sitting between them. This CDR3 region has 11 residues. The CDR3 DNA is TGTGCCAGCATGGTAGCGGCGGAGCAGTTCTTC. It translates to CASMVAAEQFF.

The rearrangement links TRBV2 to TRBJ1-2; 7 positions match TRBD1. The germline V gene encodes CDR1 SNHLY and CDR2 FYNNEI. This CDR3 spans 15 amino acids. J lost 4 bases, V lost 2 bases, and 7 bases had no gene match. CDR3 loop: CASSENQGGAYGYTF. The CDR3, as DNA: TGTGCCAGCAGTGAAAACCAGGGGGGCGCCTATGGCTACACCTTC. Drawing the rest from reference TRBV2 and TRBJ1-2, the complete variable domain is EPEVTQTPSHQVTQMGQEVILRCVPISNHLYFYWYRQILGQKVEFLVSFYNNEISEKSEIFDDQFSVERPDGSNFTLKIRSTKLEDSAMYFCASSENQGGAYGYTFGSGTRLTVV.

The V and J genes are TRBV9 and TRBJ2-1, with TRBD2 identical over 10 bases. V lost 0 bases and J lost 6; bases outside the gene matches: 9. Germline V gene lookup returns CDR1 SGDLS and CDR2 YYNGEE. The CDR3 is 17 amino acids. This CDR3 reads CASSVGASGGLANEQFF. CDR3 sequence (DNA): TGTGCCAGCAGCGTAGGGGCTAGCGGGGGACTTGCCAATGAGCAGTTCTTC.

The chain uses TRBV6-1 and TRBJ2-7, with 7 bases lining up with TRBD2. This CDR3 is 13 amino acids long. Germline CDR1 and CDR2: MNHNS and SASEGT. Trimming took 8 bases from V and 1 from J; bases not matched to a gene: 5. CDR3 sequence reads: CASRSGMSYEQYF. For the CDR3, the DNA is TGTGCCAGCCGCAGCGGGATGTCCTACGAGCAGTACTTC.

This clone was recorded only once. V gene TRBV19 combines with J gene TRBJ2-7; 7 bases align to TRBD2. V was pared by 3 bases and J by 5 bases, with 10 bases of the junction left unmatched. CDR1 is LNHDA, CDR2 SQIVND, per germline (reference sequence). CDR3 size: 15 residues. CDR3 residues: CASSIGGLGLNEQYF. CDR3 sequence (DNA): TGTGCCAGTAGTATCGGAGGACTAGGTCTCAACGAGCAGTACTTC.

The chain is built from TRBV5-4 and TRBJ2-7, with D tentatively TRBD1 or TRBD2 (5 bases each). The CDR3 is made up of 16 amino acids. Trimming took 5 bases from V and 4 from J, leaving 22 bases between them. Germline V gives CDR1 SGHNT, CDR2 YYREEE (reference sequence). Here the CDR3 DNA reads TGTGCCAGCAGTCGTGCCGGGACCGAGCAATTTTACGAGCAGTACTTC. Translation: CASSRAGTEQFYEQYF.

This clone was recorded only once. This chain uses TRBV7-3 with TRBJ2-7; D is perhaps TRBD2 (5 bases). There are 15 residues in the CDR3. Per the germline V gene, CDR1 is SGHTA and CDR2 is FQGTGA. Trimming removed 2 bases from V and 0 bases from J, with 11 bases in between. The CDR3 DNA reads TGTGCCAGCAGCTTAGTAGGACTGAGCTCCTACGAGCAGTACTTC. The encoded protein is CASSLVGLSSYEQYF.

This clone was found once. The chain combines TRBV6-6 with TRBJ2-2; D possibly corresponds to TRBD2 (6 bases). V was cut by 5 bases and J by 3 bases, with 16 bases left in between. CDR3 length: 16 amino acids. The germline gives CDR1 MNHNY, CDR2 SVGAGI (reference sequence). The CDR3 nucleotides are TGTGCCAGCAGTATTGCCCCATCGGGGGACACCGGGGAGCTGTTTTTT. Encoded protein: CASSIAPSGDTGELFF.

Here the CDR3 DNA reads TGTGCCAGCAGCTTGGAGACGGGTAACTACGAGCAGTACTTC. The encoded protein is CASSLETGNYEQYF. The chain combines TRBV7-6 with TRBJ2-7; D ambiguous. The CDR3 spans 14 residues. Trimming took off 3 bases at V and 3 bases at J, with 12 bases between the two ends. CDR1 and CDR2 (germline): SGHVS, FNYEAQ.

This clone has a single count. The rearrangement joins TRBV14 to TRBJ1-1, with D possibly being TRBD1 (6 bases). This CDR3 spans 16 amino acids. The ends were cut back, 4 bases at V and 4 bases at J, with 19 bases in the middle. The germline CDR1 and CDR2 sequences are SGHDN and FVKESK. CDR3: CASSRGHREEATEAFF. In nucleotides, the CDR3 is TGTGCCAGCAGCCGCGGCCACAGGGAAGAGGCCACTGAAGCTTTCTTT.

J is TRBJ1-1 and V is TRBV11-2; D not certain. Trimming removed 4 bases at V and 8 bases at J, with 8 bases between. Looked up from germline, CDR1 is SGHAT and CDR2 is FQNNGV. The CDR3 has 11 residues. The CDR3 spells CASSSGREAFF. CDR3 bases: TGTGCCAGCAGCTCAGGTCGGGAAGCTTTCTTT. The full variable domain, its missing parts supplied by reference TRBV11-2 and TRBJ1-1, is EAGVAQSPRYKIIEKRQSVAFWCNPISGHATLYWYQQILGQGPKLLIQFQNNGVVDDSQLPKDRFSAERLKGVDSTLKIQPAKLEDSAVYLCASSSGREAFFGQGTRLTVV.

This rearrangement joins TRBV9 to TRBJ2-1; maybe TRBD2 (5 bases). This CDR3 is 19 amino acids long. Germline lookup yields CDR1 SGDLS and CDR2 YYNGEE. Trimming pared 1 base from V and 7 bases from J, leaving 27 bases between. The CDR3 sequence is CASSVPTSTHRAVRNEQFF. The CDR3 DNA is TGTGCCAGCAGCGTACCCACTAGTACCCACCGAGCTGTCAGGAATGAGCAGTTCTTC.

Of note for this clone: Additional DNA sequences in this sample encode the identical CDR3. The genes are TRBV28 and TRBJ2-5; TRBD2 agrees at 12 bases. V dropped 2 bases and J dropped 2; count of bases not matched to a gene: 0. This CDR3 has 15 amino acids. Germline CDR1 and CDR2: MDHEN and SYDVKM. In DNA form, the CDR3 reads TGTGCCAGCAGTTTAGGACTAGCGGGGCAAGAGACCCAGTACTTC. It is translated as CASSLGLAGQETQYF.

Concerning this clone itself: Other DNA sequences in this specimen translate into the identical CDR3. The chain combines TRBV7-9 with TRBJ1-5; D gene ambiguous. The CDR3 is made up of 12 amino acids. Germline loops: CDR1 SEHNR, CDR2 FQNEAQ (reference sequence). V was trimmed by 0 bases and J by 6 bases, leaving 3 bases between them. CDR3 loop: CASSLAGQPQHF. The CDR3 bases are TGTGCCAGCAGCTTAGCGGGTCAGCCCCAGCATTTT. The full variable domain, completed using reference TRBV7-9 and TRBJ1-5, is DTGVSQNPRHKITKRGQNVTFRCDPISEHNRLYWYRQTLGQGPEFLTYFQNEAQLEKSRLLSDRFSAERPKGSFSTLEIQRTEQGDSAMYLCASSLAGQPQHFGDGTRLSIL.

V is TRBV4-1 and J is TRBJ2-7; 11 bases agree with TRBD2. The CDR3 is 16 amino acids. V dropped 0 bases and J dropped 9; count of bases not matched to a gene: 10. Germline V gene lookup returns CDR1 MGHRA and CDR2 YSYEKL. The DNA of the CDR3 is TGCGCCAGCAGCCAAGATCGTGGTAGCGGGAGGGCCGGGCAGTACTTC. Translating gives CASSQDRGSGRAGQYF.

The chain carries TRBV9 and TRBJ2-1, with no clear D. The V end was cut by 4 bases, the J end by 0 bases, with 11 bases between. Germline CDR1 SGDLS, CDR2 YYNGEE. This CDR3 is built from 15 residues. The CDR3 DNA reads TGTGCCAGCAGCCCCTCCGGAGACTCCTACAATGAGCAGTTCTTC. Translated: CASSPSGDSYNEQFF.

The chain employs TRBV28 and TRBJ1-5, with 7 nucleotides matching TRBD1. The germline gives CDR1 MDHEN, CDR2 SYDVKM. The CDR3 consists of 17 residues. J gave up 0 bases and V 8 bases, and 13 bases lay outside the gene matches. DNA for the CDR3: TGTGCCAGCGCATTCACAGGGGCCATTAATAGCAATCAGCCCCAGCATTTT. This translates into CASAFTGAINSNQPQHF.

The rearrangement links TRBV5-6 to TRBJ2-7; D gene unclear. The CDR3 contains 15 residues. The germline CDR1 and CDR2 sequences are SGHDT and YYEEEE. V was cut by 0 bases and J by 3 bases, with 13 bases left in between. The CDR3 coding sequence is TGTGCCAGCAGCTTGGGTGGGGTCATGCACTACGAGCAGTACTTC. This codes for CASSLGGVMHYEQYF.